This T cell receptor beta chain stems from a study of identical twins. Study outcomes and limitations: Possibly, invariant MAIT and iNKT cells partly confounded zero-insertion analyses.

The V segment lost 4 bases and the J segment 1 base; nucleotides outside the gene matches: 2. The CDR3 is made up of 15 amino acids. CDR1 LGHDT and CDR2 YNNKEL come from the germline V gene (reference sequence). MiXCR, applied by TCRdb to the 5' RACE reads, yields one record per CDR3 protein. The data hold some 760,000 distinct CDR3 sequences, with 15% to 20% observed a single time. This clonotype was detected ten times or more. Its antigen is currently unknown. These records were also assigned to another study, of T cells expressing NK-cell markers. That work adds: Source material for TCR beta repertoires consisted of sorted CD3+CD56+NKG2C+, CD3+CD56+NKG2C- and CD3+CD56-NKG2C+ T cells. Seven of the eight sequenced donors were HCMV-seropositive; one was seronegative.

Input material: PBMCs. This TCR was recovered from a woman aged 18-29 years in good health. The chain carries TRBV3-1 and TRBJ2-3; 10 nucleotides line up with TRBD2. The CDR3 DNA sequence: TGTGCCAGCAGCCCAGGGACTAGCGGCACAGATACGCAGTATTTT. This translates into CASSPGTSGTDTQYF.